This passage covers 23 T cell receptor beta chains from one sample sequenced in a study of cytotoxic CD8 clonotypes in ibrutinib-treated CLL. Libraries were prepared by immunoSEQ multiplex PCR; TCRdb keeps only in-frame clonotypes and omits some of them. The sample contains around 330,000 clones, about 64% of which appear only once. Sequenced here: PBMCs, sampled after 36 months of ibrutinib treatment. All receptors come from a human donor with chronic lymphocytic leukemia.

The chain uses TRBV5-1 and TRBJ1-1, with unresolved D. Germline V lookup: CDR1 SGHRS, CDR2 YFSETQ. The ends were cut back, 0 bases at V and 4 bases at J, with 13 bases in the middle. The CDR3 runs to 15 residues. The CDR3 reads CASSLALRTTTEAFF. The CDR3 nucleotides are TGCGCCAGCAGCTTGGCCCTTAGGACGACCACTGAAGCTTTCTTT.

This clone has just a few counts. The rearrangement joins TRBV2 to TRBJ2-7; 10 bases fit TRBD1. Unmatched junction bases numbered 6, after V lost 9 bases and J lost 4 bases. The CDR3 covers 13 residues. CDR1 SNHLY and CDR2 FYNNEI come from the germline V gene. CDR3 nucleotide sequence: TGTGCCAGACGAGGGACAGGGGCTTACGAGCAGTACTTC. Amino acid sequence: CARRGTGAYEQYF.

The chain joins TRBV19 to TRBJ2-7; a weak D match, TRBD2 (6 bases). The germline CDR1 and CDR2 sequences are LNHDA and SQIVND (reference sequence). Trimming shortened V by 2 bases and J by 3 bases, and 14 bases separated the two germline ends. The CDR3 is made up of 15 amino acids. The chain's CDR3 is CASSIQAGQFYEQYF. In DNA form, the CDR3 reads TGTGCCAGTAGTATACAGGCGGGGCAGTTCTACGAGCAGTACTTC. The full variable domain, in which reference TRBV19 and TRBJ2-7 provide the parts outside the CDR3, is DGGITQSPKYLFRKEGQNVTLSCEQNLNHDAMYWYRQDPGQGLRLIYYSQIVNDFQKGDIAEGYSVSREKKESFPLTVTSAQKNPTAFYLCASSIQAGQFYEQYFGPGTRLTVT.

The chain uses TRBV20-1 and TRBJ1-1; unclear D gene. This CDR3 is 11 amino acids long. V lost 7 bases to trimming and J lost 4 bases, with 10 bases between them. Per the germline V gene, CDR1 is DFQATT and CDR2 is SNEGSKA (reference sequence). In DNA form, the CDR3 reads TGCAGTGTAAGTTCCGGCACTGAAGCTTTCTTT. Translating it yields CSVSSGTEAFF.

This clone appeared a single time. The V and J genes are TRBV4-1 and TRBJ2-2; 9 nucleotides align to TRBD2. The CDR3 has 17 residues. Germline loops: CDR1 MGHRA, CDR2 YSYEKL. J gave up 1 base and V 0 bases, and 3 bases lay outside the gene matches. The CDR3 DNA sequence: TGCGCCAGCAGCCAAGATCCTAGCGGGGTGAACACCGGGGAGCTGTTTTTT. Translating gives CASSQDPSGVNTGELFF.

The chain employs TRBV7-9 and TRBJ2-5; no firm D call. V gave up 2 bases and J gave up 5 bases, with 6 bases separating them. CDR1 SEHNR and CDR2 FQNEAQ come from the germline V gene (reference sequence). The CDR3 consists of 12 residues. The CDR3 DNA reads TGTGCCAGCAGCTTACTGGGGGAGACCCAGTACTTC. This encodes CASSLLGETQYF.

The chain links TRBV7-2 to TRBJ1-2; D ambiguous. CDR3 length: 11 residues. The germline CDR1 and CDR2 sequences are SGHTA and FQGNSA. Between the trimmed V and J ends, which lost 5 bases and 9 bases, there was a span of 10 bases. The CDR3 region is CASSPGLSYTF. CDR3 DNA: TGTGCCAGCAGCCCCGGGCTAAGCTACACCTTC.

CDR3 sequence: CASSQGGANTEAFF. CDR3 DNA: TGCGCCAGCAGCCAAGGGGGGGCAAACACTGAAGCTTTCTTT. The rearrangement links TRBV4-3 to TRBJ1-1; a possible D gene is TRBD1 (6 bases). This CDR3 has 14 residues. The germline V and J ends were trimmed by 1 base and 2 bases, with 8 bases remaining between them. CDR1 LGHNA and CDR2 YSLEER come from the germline V gene.

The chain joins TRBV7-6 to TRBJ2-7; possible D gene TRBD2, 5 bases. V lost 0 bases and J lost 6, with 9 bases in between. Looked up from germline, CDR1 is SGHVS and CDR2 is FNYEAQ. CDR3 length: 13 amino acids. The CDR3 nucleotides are TGTGCCAGCAGCTTAGCCCGTCTAGCCGAGCAGTACTTC. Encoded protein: CASSLARLAEQYF. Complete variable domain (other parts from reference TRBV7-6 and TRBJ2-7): GAGVSQSPRYKVTKRGQDVALRCDPISGHVSLYWYRQALGQGPEFLTYFNYEAQQDKSGLPNDRFSAERPEGSISTLTIQRTEQRDSAMYRCASSLARLAEQYFGPGTRLTVT.

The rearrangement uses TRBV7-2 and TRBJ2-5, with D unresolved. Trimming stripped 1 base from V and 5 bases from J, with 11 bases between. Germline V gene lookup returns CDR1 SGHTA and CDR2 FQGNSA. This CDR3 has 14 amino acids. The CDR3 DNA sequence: TGTGCCAGCAGCTTAGGCCCCAATTGGGAGACCCAGTACTTC. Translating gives CASSLGPNWETQYF.

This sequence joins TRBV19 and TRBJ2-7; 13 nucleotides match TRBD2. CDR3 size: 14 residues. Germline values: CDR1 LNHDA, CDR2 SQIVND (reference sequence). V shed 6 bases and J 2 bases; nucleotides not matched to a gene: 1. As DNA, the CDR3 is TGTGCCAGTAGAACTAGCGGGAGGGCCTACGAGCAGTACTTC. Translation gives CASRTSGRAYEQYF.

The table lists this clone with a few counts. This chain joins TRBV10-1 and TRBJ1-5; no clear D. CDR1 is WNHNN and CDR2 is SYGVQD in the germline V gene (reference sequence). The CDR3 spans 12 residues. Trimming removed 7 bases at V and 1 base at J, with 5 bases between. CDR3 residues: CASTPSNQPQHF. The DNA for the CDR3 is TGCGCCAGCACCCCCAGCAATCAGCCCCAGCATTTT.

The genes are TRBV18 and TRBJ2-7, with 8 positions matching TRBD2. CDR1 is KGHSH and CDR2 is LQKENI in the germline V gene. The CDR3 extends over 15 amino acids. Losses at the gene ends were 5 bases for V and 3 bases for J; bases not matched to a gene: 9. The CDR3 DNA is TGTGCCAGCTCAGCCCGACTAGCGCCGCTCTACGAGCAGTACTTC. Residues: CASSARLAPLYEQYF.

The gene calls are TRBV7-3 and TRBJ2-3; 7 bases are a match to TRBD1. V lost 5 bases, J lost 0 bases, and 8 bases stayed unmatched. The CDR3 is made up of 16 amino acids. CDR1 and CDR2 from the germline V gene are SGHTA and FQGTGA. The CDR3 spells CASSPGDSFSTDTQYF. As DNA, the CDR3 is TGTGCCAGCAGCCCAGGGGACAGCTTCAGCACAGATACGCAGTATTTT.

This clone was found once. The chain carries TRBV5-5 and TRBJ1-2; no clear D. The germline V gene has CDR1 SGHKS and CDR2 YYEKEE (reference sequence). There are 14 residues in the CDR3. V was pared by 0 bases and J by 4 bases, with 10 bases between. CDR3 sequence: CASSLASDVYGYTF. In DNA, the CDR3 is TGTGCCAGCAGCTTGGCCTCAGATGTCTATGGCTACACCTTC.

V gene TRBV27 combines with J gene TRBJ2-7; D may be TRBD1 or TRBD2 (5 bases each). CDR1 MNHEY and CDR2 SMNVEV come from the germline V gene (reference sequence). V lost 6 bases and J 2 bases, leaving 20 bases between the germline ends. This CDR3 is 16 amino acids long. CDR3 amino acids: CASSHQKRDGPYEQYF. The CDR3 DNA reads TGTGCCAGCAGCCACCAGAAACGGGACGGTCCCTACGAGCAGTACTTC.

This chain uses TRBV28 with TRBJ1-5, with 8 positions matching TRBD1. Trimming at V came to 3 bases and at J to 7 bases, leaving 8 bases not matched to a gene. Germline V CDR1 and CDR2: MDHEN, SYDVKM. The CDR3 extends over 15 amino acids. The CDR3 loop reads CASSLMAGGRQPQHF. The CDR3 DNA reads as TGTGCCAGCAGTTTGATGGCAGGGGGCCGGCAGCCCCAGCATTTT.

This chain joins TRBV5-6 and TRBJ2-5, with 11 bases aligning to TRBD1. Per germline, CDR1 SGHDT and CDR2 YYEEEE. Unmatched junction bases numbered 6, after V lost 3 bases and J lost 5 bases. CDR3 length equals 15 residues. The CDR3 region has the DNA TGTGCCAGCAGCTGGGACCGGGACAGGGGGGAGACCCAGTACTTC. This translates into CASSWDRDRGETQYF.

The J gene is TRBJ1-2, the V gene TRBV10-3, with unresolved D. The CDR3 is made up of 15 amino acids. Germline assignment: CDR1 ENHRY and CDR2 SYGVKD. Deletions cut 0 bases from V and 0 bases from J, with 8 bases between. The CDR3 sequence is CAISESKEANYGYTF. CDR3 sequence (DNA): TGTGCCATCAGTGAGTCGAAAGAAGCTAACTATGGCTACACCTTC.

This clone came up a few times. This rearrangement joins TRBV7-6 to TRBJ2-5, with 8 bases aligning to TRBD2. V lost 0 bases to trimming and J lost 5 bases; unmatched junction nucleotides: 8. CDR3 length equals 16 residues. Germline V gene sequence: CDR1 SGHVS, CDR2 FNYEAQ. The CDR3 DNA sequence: TGTGCCAGCAGCTTAGCGCCCACGGGAGGGCGGGAGACCCAGTACTTC. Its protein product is CASSLAPTGGRETQYF.

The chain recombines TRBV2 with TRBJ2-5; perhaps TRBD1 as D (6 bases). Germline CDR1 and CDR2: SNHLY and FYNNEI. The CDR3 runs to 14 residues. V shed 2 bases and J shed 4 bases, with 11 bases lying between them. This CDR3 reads CASSEQGILETQYF. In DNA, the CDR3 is TGTGCCAGCAGTGAACAGGGGATTTTAGAGACCCAGTACTTC.

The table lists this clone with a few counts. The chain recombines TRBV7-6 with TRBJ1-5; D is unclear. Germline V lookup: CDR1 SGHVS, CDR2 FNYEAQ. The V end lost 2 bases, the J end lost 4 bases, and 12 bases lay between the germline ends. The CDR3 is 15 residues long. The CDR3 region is CASSLPPTANQPQHF. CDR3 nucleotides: TGTGCCAGCAGCTTACCACCGACTGCGAATCAGCCCCAGCATTTT.

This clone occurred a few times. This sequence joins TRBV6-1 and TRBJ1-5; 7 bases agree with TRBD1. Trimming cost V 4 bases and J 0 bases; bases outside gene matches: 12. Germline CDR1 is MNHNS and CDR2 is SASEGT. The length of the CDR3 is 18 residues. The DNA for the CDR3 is TGTGCCAGCAGTGGCTCCGACAGGGAACCCTATAGCAATCAGCCCCAGCATTTT. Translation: CASSGSDREPYSNQPQHF.